The 31 T cell receptor beta chains below come from one sample, sequenced in a study of T-cell reconstitution after alpha-beta-depleted transplantation in children. Unique molecular identifiers tagged the TCRbeta library. TCRdb fed the PCR reads into MiXCR, producing one record per CDR3 protein. The sample holds 210,000 or so distinct CDR3 sequences; 11% are singletons and the top ten take about 28%. The sample in question was PBMCs, obtained before TCRalphabeta/CD19-depleted stem cell transplant. These receptors all stem from a child less than two years old with acute myeloid leukemia, due to receive a stem cell transplant.

This clonotype was counted many times. The chain uses TRBV20-1 and TRBJ2-4, with TRBD2 identical over 9 bases. Per the germline V gene, CDR1 is DFQATT and CDR2 is SNEGSKA (reference sequence). This CDR3 is built from 15 residues. Germline trimming cut 0 bases from V and 7 bases from J; bases unmatched to any gene: 7. This CDR3 reads CSARDPAGGWNIQYF. The CDR3 nucleotides read TGCAGTGCTAGAGATCCAGCGGGGGGTTGGAACATTCAGTACTTC.

This clonotype has just a few counts. The gene calls are TRBV28 and TRBJ2-5, with 7 bases aligning to TRBD2. Germline V gene sequence: CDR1 MDHEN, CDR2 SYDVKM. Trimming removed 6 bases from V and 0 bases from J; junction bases left unmatched: 7. This CDR3 region has 15 residues. CDR3 sequence: CASSSGGGYQETQYF. CDR3 nucleotide sequence: TGTGCCAGCAGCTCGGGCGGGGGTTACCAAGAGACCCAGTACTTC. Filled out from reference TRBV28 and TRBJ2-5, the complete variable domain reads DVKVTQSSRYLVKRTGEKVFLECVQDMDHENMFWYRQDPGLGLRLIYFSYDVKMKEKGDIPEGYSVSREKKERFSLILESASTNQTSMYLCASSSGGGYQETQYFGPGTRLLVL.

This clonotype was seen ten or more times. This chain connects TRBV20-1 to TRBJ1-2, with TRBD1 matching 8 bases. CDR1 is DFQATT, CDR2 SNEGSKA, per germline (reference sequence). V lost 6 bases to trimming and J lost 3 bases; unmatched junction nucleotides: 6. The CDR3 is made up of 13 amino acids. CDR3 sequence: CSAPRQGYYGYTF. The CDR3 DNA is TGCAGTGCACCACGACAGGGGTACTATGGCTACACCTTC.

Many counts were recorded for this clonotype. The chain joins TRBV28 to TRBJ2-3; no clear D gene. This CDR3 contains 18 residues. The germline V gene encodes CDR1 MDHEN and CDR2 SYDVKM. Trimming shortened V by 4 bases and J by 1 base, and 21 bases separated the two germline ends. CDR3 protein: CASSSDFRDSPGTDTQYF. CDR3 DNA: TGTGCCAGCAGTTCCGACTTCCGAGACTCCCCGGGCACAGATACGCAGTATTTT.

The V call is TRBV2, the J call TRBJ1-6; D not certain. Germline-derived CDR1 and CDR2 are SNHLY and FYNNEI. The V gene lost 7 bases and the J gene lost 9 bases, with 19 bases spanning the gap. The CDR3 runs to 15 residues. CDR3 in amino acids: CASTPWVLRISPLHF. The CDR3 DNA is TGTGCCAGCACCCCCTGGGTATTACGGATTTCACCCCTCCACTTT.

This clonotype was counted at least ten times. The junction and the germline gene differ at one end; a read error may be behind it. The rearrangement joins TRBV28 to TRBJ1-1; TRBD1 is a possible D gene (6 bases). The CDR3 consists of 11 residues. From germline, CDR1 is MDHEN and CDR2 SYDVKM. The CDR3, as DNA: TGTGCCAGCAGTTTACAGGGGCCAATGGACTTT. Its protein is CASSLQGPMDF.

In this sample, this clonotype turned up many times. The V call is TRBV12-3 or TRBV12-4, the J call TRBJ2-5; no clear D gene. With 3 bases removed from V and 2 bases from J, the gap between germline ends came to 7 bases. This CDR3 spans 13 amino acids. The chain's CDR3 is CASSFRHQETQYF. CDR3 DNA sequence: TGTGCCAGCAGTTTCCGGCATCAAGAGACCCAGTACTTC.

This clonotype appeared a few times. The genes are TRBV12-3 or TRBV12-4 and TRBJ2-1; 14 nucleotides line up with TRBD2. The J segment lost 9 bases and the V segment lost 5 bases, leaving 9 bases of the junction unmatched. This CDR3 is built from 16 residues. CDR3 loop: CASSRLTSGGAGEQFF. The CDR3 DNA reads TGTGCCAGCAGTCGCCTGACTAGCGGGGGGGCTGGTGAGCAGTTCTTC.

This clonotype was counted many times. The chain is built from TRBV15 and TRBJ2-1; D unclear. Trimming left V 3 bases short and J 4 bases short, with 1 base between. This CDR3 spans 11 amino acids. The V gene's germline CDR1 is LNHNV and CDR2 YYDKDF (reference sequence). The CDR3 nucleotides read TGTGCCACCAGCAGGTACAATGAGCAGTTCTTC. It codes for CATSRYNEQFF.

This clonotype was seen many times. The genes are TRBV6-2 or TRBV6-3 and TRBJ1-2; the D gene is possibly TRBD1 (5 bases). The CDR3 is 11 amino acids. The V gene lost 6 bases and the J gene lost 7 bases, with 9 bases spanning the gap. The germline V gene encodes CDR1 MNHEY and CDR2 SVGEGT. CDR3 DNA: TGTGCCAGCAGGACAGTCGGTGGCTACACCTTC. It codes for CASRTVGGYTF.

This clonotype was detected many times. The chain is built from TRBV12-3 or TRBV12-4 and TRBJ1-3; the D is unclear. Trimming left V 6 bases short and J 0 bases short, with 6 bases between. The CDR3 is 13 amino acids. The CDR3 DNA reads as TGTGCCAGCAGCCCCACCTCTGGAAACACCATATATTTT. Translating it yields CASSPTSGNTIYF.

This clonotype was recorded at least ten times. The chain is built from TRBV11-2 and TRBJ2-1; D may match TRBD1 or TRBD2 (5 bases each). Trimming removed 3 bases from V and 5 bases from J, with 17 bases in between. The CDR3 covers 16 residues. CDR1 is SGHAT and CDR2 is FQNNGV in the germline V gene. The CDR3: CASSLGEIGTHNEQFF. As DNA, the CDR3 is TGTGCCAGCAGCTTGGGGGAGATTGGAACCCACAATGAGCAGTTCTTC.

This clonotype was seen a few times. The rearrangement joins TRBV11-2 to TRBJ2-4, with D perhaps being TRBD1 or TRBD2 (5 bases each). Looked up from germline, CDR1 is SGHAT and CDR2 is FQNNGV. This CDR3 region has 18 residues. V was shortened by 6 bases and J by 0 bases, with 21 bases between the two germline ends. The CDR3 DNA sequence: TGTGCCAGCAGTCCGGTCGCCAGGGTCGGGATAGCCAAAAACATTCAGTACTTC. It encodes CASSPVARVGIAKNIQYF.

A word on this clonotype: Since no conserved phenylalanine or tryptophan closes the CDR3, a read error is the likely cause. The CDR3 DNA sequence: TGTGCCAGCAGTGAAGAACAAGAAGGAGACAGAACTCAGTACTAC. It codes for CASSEEQEGDRTQYY. The chain links TRBV2 to TRBJ2-4; possibly TRBD1 for D (5 bases). The germline gives CDR1 SNHLY, CDR2 FYNNEI. The V and J ends lost 1 base and 12 bases respectively, with 19 bases between them. The CDR3 runs to 15 residues.

This clonotype was seen at least ten times. This rearrangement joins TRBV20-1 to TRBJ1-6; no definite D call. The V and J ends lost 6 bases and 14 bases respectively, with 11 bases between them. The CDR3 runs to 10 residues. CDR1 and CDR2 from the germline V gene are DFQATT and SNEGSKA (reference sequence). The CDR3 region is CSALYQALHF. As DNA, the CDR3 is TGCAGTGCCTTGTACCAGGCCCTCCACTTT.

This clonotype was seen many times. The chain employs TRBV5-1 and TRBJ2-2, with D perhaps TRBD1 or TRBD2 (5 bases each). The V and J ends lost 1 base and 3 bases respectively, with 10 bases between them. Looked up from germline, CDR1 is SGHRS and CDR2 is YFSETQ. This CDR3 has 15 amino acids. The CDR3 nucleotides are TGCGCCAGCAGCTTGCAGGGAGCGGACACCGGGGAGCTGTTTTTT. Amino acids: CASSLQGADTGELFF.

Ten or more counts support this clonotype. This chain links TRBV7-8 with TRBJ2-1, with 10 bases matching TRBD2. Trimming removed 7 bases from V and 9 bases from J; junction bases left unmatched: 21. From germline, CDR1 is SGHVS and CDR2 FQNEAQ. This CDR3 spans 18 amino acids. The CDR3 is CASTRGSSGSNLLIEQFF. CDR3 nucleotide sequence: TGTGCCAGCACTAGAGGGTCTAGCGGGAGTAATTTGTTGATTGAGCAGTTCTTC. The variable domain in full, completed from reference TRBV7-8 and TRBJ2-1, reads GAGVSQSPRYKVAKRGQDVALRCDPISGHVSLFWYQQALGQGPEFLTYFQNEAQLDKSGLPSDRFFAERPEGSVSTLKIQRTQQEDSAVYLCASTRGSSGSNLLIEQFFGPGTRLTVL.

This chain links TRBV27 with TRBJ1-2; no firm D call. Deletions cut 3 bases from V and 1 base from J, with 6 bases between. The CDR3 totals 13 residues. Germline-derived CDR1 and CDR2 are MNHEY and SMNVEV (reference sequence). In DNA form, the CDR3 reads TGTGCCAGCAGTTTGAACAATAACTATGGCTACACCTTC. This translates into CASSLNNNYGYTF.

This clonotype has ten or more counts. This chain links TRBV6-5 with TRBJ1-2, with 9 bases identical to TRBD1. After removal of 5 bases from V and 8 bases from J, the junction contained 6 bases not matched to a gene. The germline V gene encodes CDR1 MNHEY and CDR2 SVGAGI. This CDR3 region has 13 residues. CDR3 DNA sequence: TGTGCCAGCAGTCGACGGGACAGGGAGGGCTACACCTTC. Encoded protein: CASSRRDREGYTF.

This clonotype was seen more than once but under ten times. The J gene is TRBJ1-6, the V gene TRBV19; the D gene is possibly TRBD1 (5 bases). This CDR3 spans 16 amino acids. V was clipped by 6 bases and J by 6 bases, with 18 bases between them. Germline CDR1 LNHDA, CDR2 SQIVND (reference sequence). The CDR3 protein is CASRDGLTVLNSPLHF. The CDR3 DNA is TGTGCCAGTAGAGACGGCTTGACAGTTCTTAATTCACCCCTCCACTTT.

This clonotype was seen a handful of times. V gene TRBV5-1 combines with J gene TRBJ2-3; the match to TRBD2 covers 7 bases. Germline V gene data show CDR1 as SGHRS and CDR2 as YFSETQ. The CDR3 has 16 amino acids. Trimming removed 4 bases from V and 3 bases from J; junction bases left unmatched: 11. The chain's CDR3 is CASSAGQRGGTDTQYF. DNA of the CDR3: TGCGCCAGCAGCGCTGGTCAGCGGGGCGGGACAGATACGCAGTATTTT.

This clonotype appeared many times. The chain links TRBV20-1 to TRBJ2-2; D unclear. The germline gives CDR1 DFQATT, CDR2 SNEGSKA (reference sequence). V was trimmed by 1 base and J by 1 base, leaving 4 bases between them. The CDR3 has 13 residues. The CDR3 loop reads CSARVLNTGELFF. Written as DNA, the CDR3 is TGCAGTGCTAGAGTTTTGAACACCGGGGAGCTGTTTTTT.

The chain has TRBV7-3 and TRBJ1-2; D remains unclear. CDR1 and CDR2 (germline): SGHTA, FQGTGA. This CDR3 has 14 residues. V lost 5 bases to trimming and J lost 6 bases, with 16 bases between them. CDR3 amino acids: CASSPRPGAHGYTF. The CDR3, as DNA: TGTGCCAGCAGCCCCAGACCGGGAGCGCATGGCTACACCTTC.

V usage is TRBV19 and J usage is TRBJ1-4; possible D gene TRBD1, 6 bases. Trimming removed 7 bases at V and 3 bases at J, with 15 bases between. The germline CDR1 and CDR2 sequences are LNHDA and SQIVND (reference sequence). CDR3 size: 15 residues. The CDR3 DNA reads TGTGCCAGTACCCCAAGGGGGAAGTCTAATGAAAAACTGTTTTTT. Residues: CASTPRGKSNEKLFF.

In regard to this clonotype: This may come from a read error, since a much larger clone is one base off. The genes are TRBV7-2 and TRBJ2-7; no clear D. The V gene's germline CDR1 is SGHTA and CDR2 FQGNSA. CDR3 size: 15 residues. The CDR3 protein is CVSSLVPRSPYEQYF. In DNA form, the CDR3 reads TGTGTCAGCAGCTTAGTACCCCGCTCACCCTACGAGCAGTACTTC.

This clonotype has ten or more counts. The J gene is TRBJ2-7, the V gene TRBV6-6, with 8 bases aligning to TRBD1. Unmatched junction bases numbered 17, after V lost 6 bases and J lost 4 bases. This CDR3 has 17 amino acids. Germline loops: CDR1 MNHNY, CDR2 SVGAGI (reference sequence). The CDR3, as DNA: TGTGCCAGCAGCACCAAATCCGACAGGGGCCTGATTTACGAGCAGTACTTC. Its protein product is CASSTKSDRGLIYEQYF.

This clonotype was seen at least ten times. The rearrangement joins TRBV5-1 to TRBJ1-2; D is unclear. This CDR3 spans 13 amino acids. V was pared by 5 bases and J by 2 bases, with 10 bases between. Germline values: CDR1 SGHRS, CDR2 YFSETQ. The CDR3 nucleotides are TGCGCCAGCAGAACAACTCAGAACTATGGCTACACCTTC. This gives the protein CASRTTQNYGYTF.

This clonotype was seen at least ten times. V gene TRBV5-1 combines with J gene TRBJ2-3; 9 bases agree with TRBD2. CDR1 SGHRS and CDR2 YFSETQ come from the germline V gene. There are 16 residues in the CDR3. J was trimmed by 3 bases and V by 1 base; bases with no gene match: 6. DNA of the CDR3: TGCGCCAGCAGCTTGTTCAGCGGGAGGCTGACAGATACGCAGTATTTT. Its translation: CASSLFSGRLTDTQYF.

This clonotype was counted many times. The rearrangement links TRBV7-2 to TRBJ2-7; D perhaps matches TRBD2 (5 bases). With 1 base removed from V and 7 bases from J, the gap between germline ends came to 11 bases. The CDR3 sequence is 13 residues long. Germline assignment: CDR1 SGHTA and CDR2 FQGNSA. The DNA for the CDR3 is TGTGCCAGCAGCTTAGGCGGGTTGGGAGAGCAGTACTTC. This translates into CASSLGGLGEQYF.

This clonotype was picked up many times. V and J are TRBV20-1 and TRBJ2-2; D not resolved. V lost 3 bases to trimming and J lost 8 bases, with 10 bases between them. The CDR3 totals 12 residues. Germline V gene data show CDR1 as DFQATT and CDR2 as SNEGSKA (reference sequence). The DNA of the CDR3 is TGCAGTGCTAGCCCTAAAGGAGGGGAGCTGTTTTTT. Translation: CSASPKGGELFF.

Many counts were recorded for this clonotype. The chain recombines TRBV7-8 with TRBJ2-7; D gene unclear. CDR3 length equals 11 residues. V lost 2 bases to trimming and J lost 5 bases, with 4 bases between them. Germline CDR1 and CDR2: SGHVS and FQNEAQ. DNA of the CDR3: TGTGCCAGCAGCTTAAGGGACGAGCAGTACTTC. Encoded protein: CASSLRDEQYF.